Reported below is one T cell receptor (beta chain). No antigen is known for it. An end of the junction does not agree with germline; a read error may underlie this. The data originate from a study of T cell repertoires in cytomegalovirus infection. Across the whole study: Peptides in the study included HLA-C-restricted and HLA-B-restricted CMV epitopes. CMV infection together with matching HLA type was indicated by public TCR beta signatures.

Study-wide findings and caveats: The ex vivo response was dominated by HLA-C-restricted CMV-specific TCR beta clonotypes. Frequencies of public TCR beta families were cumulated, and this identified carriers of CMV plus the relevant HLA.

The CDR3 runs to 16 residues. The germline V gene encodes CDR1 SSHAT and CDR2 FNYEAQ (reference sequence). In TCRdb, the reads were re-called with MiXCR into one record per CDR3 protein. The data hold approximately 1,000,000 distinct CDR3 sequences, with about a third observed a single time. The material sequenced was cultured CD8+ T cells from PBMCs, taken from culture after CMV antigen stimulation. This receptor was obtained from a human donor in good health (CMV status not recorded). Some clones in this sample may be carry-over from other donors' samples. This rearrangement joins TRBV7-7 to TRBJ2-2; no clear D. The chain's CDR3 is CASSARAIANTGELFF. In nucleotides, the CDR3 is TGTGCTAGCAGCGCTCGGGCTATTGCGAACACCGGGGAGCTGTTTTTT.